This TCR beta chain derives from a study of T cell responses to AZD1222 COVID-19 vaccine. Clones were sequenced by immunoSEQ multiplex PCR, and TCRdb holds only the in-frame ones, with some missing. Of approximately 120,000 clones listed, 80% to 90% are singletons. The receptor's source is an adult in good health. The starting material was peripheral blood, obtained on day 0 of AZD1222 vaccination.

As DNA, the CDR3 is TGTGCCAGCAGTCGTTCAGGGCAATATGGCTACACCTTC. Amino acid sequence: CASSRSGQYGYTF. The J gene is TRBJ1-2, the V gene TRBV6-5; the D gene is possibly TRBD1 (5 bases). The CDR3 is made up of 13 amino acids. Germline V gene lookup returns CDR1 MNHEY and CDR2 SVGAGI. Trimming removed 5 bases from V and 5 bases from J, with 12 bases in between.